Below are 23 T cell receptor beta chains sequenced from a single sample in a study of control samples from healthy donors and cancer patients. This table comes from immunoSEQ multiplex PCR, and its TCRdb copy is limited to in-frame clones, with some not included. Counted here are some 20,000 clones, roughly 91% occurring once; the ten biggest clones make up around 9.3%. Sequenced sample: PBMCs. These receptors were taken from a woman aged 60-75 years with head and neck cancer.

For the CDR3, the DNA is TGTGCCAGCAGATCGTATACTAATGAGCAGTTCTTC. This gives the protein CASRSYTNEQFF. The genes are TRBV27 and TRBJ2-1; D is unresolved. Trimming pared 6 bases from V and 7 bases from J, leaving 10 bases between. The germline gives CDR1 MNHEY, CDR2 SMNVEV (reference sequence). The CDR3 loop spans 12 amino acids.

The chain uses TRBV29-1 and TRBJ2-1, with 9 bases lining up with TRBD2. The length of the CDR3 is 16 residues. The J segment lost 10 bases and the V segment lost 3 bases, leaving 16 bases of the junction unmatched. Germline lookup yields CDR1 SQVTM and CDR2 ANQGSEA. The CDR3 here is CSVDPRVAGVAREQFF. CDR3 bases: TGCAGCGTTGACCCCCGAGTAGCGGGAGTTGCTAGGGAGCAGTTCTTC.

The chain combines TRBV3-1 (or the pseudogene TRBV3-2) with TRBJ2-5; TRBD1 aligns across 10 bases. Germline V lookup: CDR1 LGHDT, CDR2 YNNKEL (reference sequence). Unmatched junction bases numbered 3, after V lost 8 bases and J lost 3 bases. The CDR3 loop spans 13 amino acids. CDR3 sequence: CASLGQGKETQYF. The CDR3 nucleotides are TGTGCCAGCCTGGGACAGGGGAAAGAGACCCAGTACTTC.

The chain couples TRBV4-2 to TRBJ1-2, with D hard to call. Germline CDR1 is LGHNA and CDR2 is YNFKEQ. With 0 bases removed from V and 4 bases from J, the gap between germline ends came to 9 bases. The CDR3 is 14 amino acids. This chain's CDR3 is CASSQEEGGYGYTF. The CDR3 coding sequence is TGTGCCAGCAGCCAAGAGGAGGGAGGCTATGGCTACACCTTC.

The chain carries TRBV7-3 and TRBJ2-1, with D tentatively TRBD2 (6 bases). V was shortened by 0 bases and J by 0 bases, with 12 bases between the two germline ends. Germline V gene lookup returns CDR1 SGHTA and CDR2 FQGTGA. The CDR3 extends over 17 amino acids. The CDR3 sequence: CASSLTLPGDSYNEQFF. The CDR3 bases are TGTGCCAGCAGCTTAACGTTGCCGGGGGACTCCTACAATGAGCAGTTCTTC.

The V and J genes are TRBV5-1 and TRBJ2-1, with 8 bases matching TRBD2. With V trimmed by 4 bases and J by 5 bases, 11 bases remained unmatched. Germline CDR1 SGHRS, CDR2 YFSETQ. The CDR3 is 16 amino acids. CDR3 residues: CASSARLGTRHNEQFF. In DNA form, the CDR3 reads TGCGCCAGCAGCGCACGGCTAGGGACTAGACACAATGAGCAGTTCTTC.

This chain joins TRBV10-2 and TRBJ1-1; D might be TRBD1 (6 bases). V dropped 6 bases and J dropped 5 bases, with 13 bases sitting between them. CDR3 length equals 13 residues. CDR1 is WSHSY and CDR2 is SAAADI in the germline V gene. The CDR3: CASREGGRTEAFF. The CDR3 DNA follows: TGCGCCAGCAGGGAGGGGGGGAGGACTGAAGCTTTCTTT.

The chain couples TRBV4-1 to TRBJ1-2, with D possibly TRBD1 on 6 matching bases. V was clipped by 0 bases and J by 7 bases, with 18 bases between them. This CDR3 spans 16 amino acids. CDR1 is MGHRA and CDR2 is YSYEKL in the germline V gene. The CDR3 coding sequence is TGCGCCAGCAGCCAAGAGGGGGCCCCAGGGCGGGGTGGCTACACCTTC. Translation gives CASSQEGAPGRGGYTF.

The CDR3 reads CSGSYNEQFF. CDR3 DNA: TGCAGCGGATCCTACAATGAGCAGTTCTTC. The chain recombines TRBV29-1 with TRBJ2-1; no clear D. Germline-derived CDR1 and CDR2 are SQVTM and ANQGSEA. Trimming removed 7 bases at V and 1 base at J, with 2 bases between. The CDR3 spans 10 residues.

This chain uses TRBV10-3 with TRBJ2-1; D is possibly TRBD2 (7 bases). V was pared by 10 bases and J by 1 base, with 17 bases between. Per the germline V gene, CDR1 is ENHRY and CDR2 is SYGVKD. CDR3 length: 15 amino acids. The CDR3 protein is CATLPSGQSYNEQFF. The CDR3 DNA is TGTGCCACCCTGCCTAGCGGACAGTCCTACAATGAGCAGTTCTTC.

The gene calls are TRBV3-1 (or the pseudogene TRBV3-2) and TRBJ2-1; 9 bases line up with TRBD2. The CDR3 is made up of 16 amino acids. V gave up 0 bases and J gave up 6 bases; unmatched junction bases: 6. Germline V gives CDR1 LGHDT, CDR2 YNNKEL (reference sequence). The CDR3 nucleotides are TGTGCCAGCAGCCAAGACCTTAGCGGGAGCTCCAATGAGCAGTTCTTC. Translation: CASSQDLSGSSNEQFF.

CDR3 sequence: CASSPNLTSGRRDKNIQYF. In DNA, the CDR3 is TGTGCCAGCAGTCCAAACCTTACTAGCGGGAGACGGGACAAAAACATTCAGTACTTC. The chain has TRBV6-6 and TRBJ2-4; 11 bases line up with TRBD2. Germline CDR1 and CDR2: MNHNY and SVGAGI (reference sequence). The CDR3 sequence is 19 residues long. The junction had 15 bases not matched to a gene; V was cut back by 5 bases and J by 3 bases.

The chain employs TRBV6-4 and TRBJ2-1, with 10 bases lining up with TRBD1. The CDR3 runs 13 residues. The V and J ends lost 11 bases and 6 bases, in that order; junction bases with no gene match: 7. Germline V CDR1 and CDR2: MRHNA, SNTAGT. For the CDR3, the DNA is TGTGCCGGGGACAGGGGTTCGGTCAATGAGCAGTTCTTC. This codes for CAGDRGSVNEQFF.

The chain has TRBV5-1 and TRBJ1-1; D is unclear. Germline lookup yields CDR1 SGHRS and CDR2 YFSETQ. V lost 4 bases and J lost 5, with 18 bases in between. CDR3 size: 15 residues. The DNA of the CDR3 is TGCGCCAGCAGCCTCGACTCCTTGGGGTGGACTGAAGCTTTCTTT. Residues: CASSLDSLGWTEAFF.

The gene calls are TRBV25-1 and TRBJ2-7; possible D gene TRBD2, 5 bases. Trimming left V 0 bases short and J 1 base short, with 10 bases between. CDR3 size: 15 residues. CDR1 MGHDK and CDR2 SYGVNS come from the germline V gene. CDR3 in amino acids: CASSEYGGRSYEQYF. As DNA, the CDR3 is TGTGCCAGCAGTGAATACGGAGGCAGATCCTACGAGCAGTACTTC.

In this sample, this clone turned up once. J is TRBJ1-4 and V is TRBV5-1; 9 nucleotides agree with TRBD1. The germline gives CDR1 SGHRS, CDR2 YFSETQ. Trimming at V came to 5 bases and at J to 6 bases, leaving 11 bases not matched to a gene. The CDR3 consists of 16 residues. The CDR3 sequence is CASSLSGTGRHEKLFF. CDR3 in DNA: TGCGCCAGCAGTTTGTCGGGGACAGGGAGGCATGAAAAACTGTTTTTT.

This chain links TRBV9 with TRBJ1-5, with a weak D call TRBD1 (5 bases). The germline CDR1 and CDR2 sequences are SGDLS and YYNGEE. The germline V and J ends were trimmed by 4 bases and 7 bases, with 18 bases remaining between them. The CDR3 loop spans 15 amino acids. In DNA form, the CDR3 reads TGTGCCAGCAGCCCCGGGGGGGGGTCGGGGCAGCCCCAGCATTTT. The encoded protein is CASSPGGGSGQPQHF.

The chain joins TRBV7-9 to TRBJ1-1; weak D call: TRBD1 (6 bases). This CDR3 is 15 amino acids long. Trimming removed 5 bases at V and 1 base at J, with 14 bases between. The germline V gene encodes CDR1 SEHNR and CDR2 FQNEAQ (reference sequence). CDR3 in amino acids: CASSPRGGANTEAFF. The CDR3 region has the DNA TGTGCCAGCAGCCCCCGTGGGGGGGCGAACACTGAAGCTTTCTTT.

The chain is built from TRBV10-3 and TRBJ2-7; TRBD2 is a possible D gene (6 bases). The germline V gene encodes CDR1 ENHRY and CDR2 SYGVKD. The V and J ends lost 6 bases and 7 bases respectively, with 19 bases between them. CDR3 length: 14 residues. This chain's CDR3 is CAISSLVSGQEQYF. CDR3 DNA sequence: TGTGCCATCAGCTCACTAGTTAGCGGCCAGGAGCAGTACTTC.

The V gene is TRBV14, the J gene TRBJ2-2, with 8 bases fitting TRBD2. The V segment lost 1 base and the J segment 7 bases; nucleotides outside the gene matches: 5. Germline loops: CDR1 SGHDN, CDR2 FVKESK. CDR3 size: 15 residues. The CDR3 loop is CASSQVAGKGGELFF. CDR3 sequence (DNA): TGTGCCAGCAGCCAAGTAGCGGGAAAAGGCGGGGAGCTGTTTTTT.

The gene calls are TRBV27 and TRBJ2-2; possibly TRBD2 for D (6 bases). The V end lost 8 bases, the J end lost 5 bases, and 21 bases lay between the germline ends. Germline CDR1 is MNHEY and CDR2 is SMNVEV (reference sequence). The CDR3 is 16 amino acids. CDR3 sequence (DNA): TGTGCCAGCCTCTCGATAGGAGGGAGGAGGACCGGGGAGCTGTTTTTT. It codes for CASLSIGGRRTGELFF.

V gene TRBV3-1 (or the pseudogene TRBV3-2) combines with J gene TRBJ2-1; TRBD2 matches 7 bases. Germline assignment: CDR1 LGHDT and CDR2 YNNKEL (reference sequence). The CDR3 extends over 16 amino acids. Trimming took 3 bases from V and 7 from J; bases not matched to a gene: 12. Written as DNA, the CDR3 is TGTGCCAGCAGCCAGTTTCTAGCGGACGTCGGGAATGAGCAGTTCTTC. Translated, it gives CASSQFLADVGNEQFF.

The rearrangement uses TRBV19 and TRBJ1-2, with a possible D match to TRBD1 (5 bases). V dropped 10 bases and J dropped 6 bases, with 9 bases sitting between them. Germline CDR1 is LNHDA and CDR2 is SQIVND (reference sequence). The CDR3 is 10 amino acids. CDR3 loop: CATKGHGYTF. The DNA of the CDR3 is TGTGCCACAAAGGGGCATGGCTACACCTTC.